Reported below is one T cell receptor beta chain. Its antigen remains unidentified. This sample stems from a study of blood T cells in healthy people across ages. Study findings and constraints: As age increased, TCR beta diversity per million T cells fell in a roughly linear fashion.

Using a J-beta primer mix together with a sample-barcoded 5' primer, a second PCR was run for about 6 to 12 cycles. The template-switch adaptor, which had 12 random nucleotides, put a tag on each cDNA molecule. MiXCR, run by TCRdb on the 5' RACE reads, gives a single entry per CDR3 protein. The sample records fewer than 1.5 million distinct CDR3 sequences, 40% to 50% being singletons. The sequence came from a woman aged 18-29 years in good health. Specimen: blood.

The CDR3: CASSSKDRASEDTQYF. Written as DNA, the CDR3 is TGCGCCAGCAGCTCGAAGGACAGGGCGTCAGAGGATACGCAGTATTTT. The chain carries TRBV5-1 and TRBJ2-3; 8 positions match TRBD1. J lost 6 bases, V lost 3 bases, and 12 bases had no gene match. This CDR3 comprises 16 residues. Per germline, CDR1 SGHRS and CDR2 YFSETQ. The full variable domain, with the rest looked up from reference TRBV5-1 and TRBJ2-3, is KAGVTQTPRYLIKTRGQQVTLSCSPISGHRSVSWYQQTPGQGLQFLFEYFSETQRNKGNFPGRFSGRQFSNSRSEMNVSTLELGDSALYLCASSSKDRASEDTQYFGPGTRLTVL.